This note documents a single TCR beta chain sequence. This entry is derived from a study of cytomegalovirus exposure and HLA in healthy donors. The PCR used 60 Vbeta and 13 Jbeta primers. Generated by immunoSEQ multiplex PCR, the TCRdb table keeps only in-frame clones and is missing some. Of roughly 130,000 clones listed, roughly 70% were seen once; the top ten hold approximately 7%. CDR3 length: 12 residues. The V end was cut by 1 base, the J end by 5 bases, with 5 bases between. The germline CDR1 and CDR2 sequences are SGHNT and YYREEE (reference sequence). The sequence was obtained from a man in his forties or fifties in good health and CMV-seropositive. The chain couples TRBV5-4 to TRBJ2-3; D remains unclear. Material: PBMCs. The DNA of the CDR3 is TGTGCCAGCAGCTTGCAGGAAGATACGCAGTATTTT. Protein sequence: CASSLQEDTQYF.